Listed here are 28 T cell receptor beta chains from one sample, sequenced in a study of CD8+CD57+ T cells in acquired aplastic anemia (dated by TCRdb to 2017 to 2018). TCRdb shows the sequencer as Illumina HiSeq 2000. Genomic DNA was used as template for profiling of TCR beta VDJ combinations and CDR3 sequences. TCRdb reprocessed the public reads (quality trimming at Q25 with fastp, clone calling with MiXCR) and kept in-frame beta chains. Rows matching on CDR3 protein sequence are summarized as one entry with the most common DNA and genes. This sample lists some 180,000 distinct CDR3 sequences; 63% were detected once. The ten largest clonotypes hold approximately 46% of the sample. Flow cytometry had shown CD8+CD57+ cell expansion in the patients selected for sequencing. The sequenced material came from sorted CD4+, CD8+, or CD8+CD57+ T cells (not recorded which) from PBMCs. The receptor source for this set is a human donor with aplastic anemia.

J is TRBJ2-3 and V is TRBV15; no firm D call. The CDR3 extends over 13 amino acids. Germline lookup yields CDR1 LNHNV and CDR2 YYDKDF (reference sequence). Deletions cut 10 bases from V and 0 bases from J, with 11 bases between. The CDR3 reads CAIWGPSTDTQYF. In DNA form, the CDR3 reads TGTGCCATCTGGGGTCCTAGCACAGATACGCAGTATTTT.

This clonotype was recorded once. The genes are TRBV24-1 and TRBJ2-2, with D unresolved. The V and J ends lost 5 bases and 0 bases respectively, with 24 bases between them. The CDR3 loop spans 20 amino acids. Germline lookup yields CDR1 KGHDR and CDR2 SFDVKD. CDR3 nucleotide sequence: TGTGCCACCAGTGTGTCATTGGGCCTCGTTTCATCGGCGAACACCGGGGAGCTGTTTTTT. Encoded protein: CATSVSLGLVSSANTGELFF.

The chain recombines TRBV20-1 with TRBJ2-1; tentative D call: TRBD2 (5 bases). The CDR3 has 13 residues. Germline assignment: CDR1 DFQATT and CDR2 SNEGSKA (reference sequence). V gave up 3 bases and J gave up 3 bases, with 9 bases separating them. Here the CDR3 reads CSASLTNYNEQFF. CDR3 in DNA: TGCAGTGCTAGTTTGACTAACTACAATGAGCAGTTCTTC.

The CDR3 DNA follows: TGTGCCAGCAGCGTAGCTGAGGGGCGCTACGAGCAGTACTTC. Encoded protein: CASSVAEGRYEQYF. This chain uses TRBV9 with TRBJ2-7; TRBD1 or TRBD2 may be the D gene (5 bases each). The germline V and J ends were trimmed by 0 bases and 3 bases, with 10 bases remaining between them. The CDR3 covers 14 residues. CDR1 SGDLS and CDR2 YYNGEE come from the germline V gene.

This clonotype was counted at least ten times. V gene TRBV5-5 combines with J gene TRBJ1-2, with a possible D match to TRBD1 (6 bases). Germline V CDR1 and CDR2: SGHKS, YYEKEE (reference sequence). Between the trimmed V and J ends, which lost 2 bases and 6 bases, there was a span of 14 bases. This CDR3 is built from 14 residues. CDR3 region: CASSFSPGADGYTF. The DNA for the CDR3 is TGTGCCAGCAGCTTCTCCCCAGGGGCGGATGGCTACACCTTC.

This chain links TRBV20-1 with TRBJ1-2; D possibly corresponds to TRBD1 (6 bases). This CDR3 comprises 15 residues. V lost 6 bases, J lost 0 bases, and 17 bases lay in between. CDR1 DFQATT and CDR2 SNEGSKA come from the germline V gene (reference sequence). The CDR3 DNA reads as TGCAGTGCCCTGGGGGCAACCTTAACTAACTATGGCTACACCTTC. As protein: CSALGATLTNYGYTF.

This CDR3 is CASTRERLATEAFF. The DNA of the CDR3 is TGTGCCAGCACGAGGGAGAGACTTGCCACTGAAGCTTTCTTT. V is TRBV7-2 and J is TRBJ1-1; D is unresolved. V lost 7 bases to trimming and J lost 4 bases, with 16 bases between them. Germline assignment: CDR1 SGHTA and CDR2 FQGNSA. The CDR3 loop spans 14 amino acids.

There are a few counts of this clonotype. V is TRBV20-1 and J is TRBJ2-5; TRBD2 matches 8 bases. This CDR3 contains 13 residues. V lost 4 bases to trimming and J lost 5 bases; unmatched junction nucleotides: 6. The germline gives CDR1 DFQATT, CDR2 SNEGSKA (reference sequence). The CDR3 reads CSATGTSDETQYF. CDR3 nucleotides: TGCAGTGCTACCGGGACTAGTGACGAGACCCAGTACTTC.

The chain employs TRBV3-1 and TRBJ1-5; D is perhaps TRBD1 (5 bases). Per the germline V gene, CDR1 is LGHDT and CDR2 is YNNKEL (reference sequence). CDR3 length: 15 amino acids. The V end lost 1 base, the J end lost 6 bases, and 13 bases lay between the germline ends. As DNA, the CDR3 is TGTGCCAGCAGCCAAGCAGGAGGGACCCCTCAGCCCCAGCATTTT. This sequence encodes CASSQAGGTPQPQHF.

This clonotype was seen many times. V usage is TRBV4-1 and J usage is TRBJ2-5; tentative D call: TRBD2 (6 bases). The ends were cut back, 0 bases at V and 7 bases at J, with 6 bases in the middle. Germline V gives CDR1 MGHRA, CDR2 YSYEKL. This CDR3 contains 12 residues. Written as DNA, the CDR3 is TGCGCCAGCAGCCAAGAAGCGGGGACCCAGTACTTC. Protein sequence: CASSQEAGTQYF.

The J gene is TRBJ1-5, the V gene TRBV12-3 or TRBV12-4; tentatively, D is TRBD1 (6 bases). The CDR3 covers 15 residues. Trimming took 6 bases from V and 6 from J, leaving 18 bases between them. The CDR3 sequence: CASSSHREPGQPQHF. In DNA, the CDR3 is TGTGCCAGCAGCTCTCACAGGGAGCCGGGTCAGCCCCAGCATTTT.

The chain carries TRBV7-8 and TRBJ2-7; D not certain. The CDR3 consists of 13 residues. In germline, CDR1 is SGHVS, CDR2 FQNEAQ. Trimming removed 3 bases from V and 4 bases from J, with 10 bases in between. CDR3 region: CASSLASRYEQYF. DNA for the CDR3: TGTGCCAGCAGCTTGGCGAGTCGGTACGAGCAGTACTTC.

The J gene is TRBJ1-5, the V gene TRBV9; D is ambiguous. Trimming left V 5 bases short and J 6 bases short, with 12 bases between. Looked up from germline, CDR1 is SGDLS and CDR2 is YYNGEE. CDR3 length: 13 amino acids. The CDR3 DNA reads as TGTGCCAGCAGTGCCTCCACCGGTCAGCCCCAGCATTTT. This codes for CASSASTGQPQHF.

This CDR3 is CASSLGRGEYF. The DNA of the CDR3 is TGTGCCAGCAGCTTAGGCAGGGGGGAGTACTTC. The V and J genes are TRBV7-9 and TRBJ2-7, with a weak D call TRBD1 (7 bases). The CDR3 is 11 residues long. Looked up from germline, CDR1 is SEHNR and CDR2 is FQNEAQ (reference sequence). Trimming removed 1 base at V and 11 bases at J, with 9 bases between.

The V call is TRBV7-9, the J call TRBJ2-3; no clear D. Per the germline V gene, CDR1 is SEHNR and CDR2 is FQNEAQ (reference sequence). CDR3 size: 14 residues. Trimming removed 2 bases at V and 5 bases at J, with 11 bases between. The chain's CDR3 is CASSLRLDGDTQYF. In DNA form, the CDR3 reads TGTGCCAGCAGCTTACGTTTGGACGGAGATACGCAGTATTTT.

This clonotype has only a few counts. V gene TRBV7-9 combines with J gene TRBJ2-6; the D gene could be TRBD1 or TRBD2 (7 bases each). There are 17 residues in the CDR3. Germline V lookup: CDR1 SEHNR, CDR2 FQNEAQ (reference sequence). Trimming cost V 5 bases and J 1 base, with 15 bases left between them. The CDR3 spells CASSPRGGVSGANVLTF. The CDR3 DNA reads as TGTGCCAGCAGCCCCAGGGGGGGAGTTTCTGGGGCCAACGTCCTGACTTTC.

This chain connects TRBV7-9 to TRBJ1-1; D unclear. With 1 base removed from V and 5 bases from J, the gap between germline ends came to 8 bases. There are 13 residues in the CDR3. Germline CDR1 SEHNR, CDR2 FQNEAQ (reference sequence). For the CDR3, the DNA is TGTGCCAGCAGCTTAGGGTCAAGAACTGAAGCTTTCTTT. Protein product: CASSLGSRTEAFF.

This clonotype was counted many times. The CDR3 DNA follows: TGTGCCACCAGCAGAGAGAGGGACATAATAAACTATGGCTACACCTTC. This encodes CATSRERDIINYGYTF. The chain combines TRBV15 with TRBJ1-2; D may be TRBD1 (6 bases). V dropped 0 bases and J dropped 2 bases, with 13 bases sitting between them. Germline values: CDR1 LNHNV, CDR2 YYDKDF (reference sequence). CDR3 length: 16 residues.

The chain uses TRBV7-8 and TRBJ1-2; no clear D gene. Looked up from germline, CDR1 is SGHVS and CDR2 is FQNEAQ. V lost 7 bases and J lost 7, with 16 bases in between. CDR3 length: 13 residues. The DNA of the CDR3 is TGTGCCAGCAACACGGGAGGGAATAGTGGCTACACCTTC. Amino acids: CASNTGGNSGYTF.

This clonotype has more than one count but fewer than ten. The CDR3 sequence: CARRSPSGGATGELFF. The CDR3 nucleotides read TGCGCCAGAAGAAGTCCTAGCGGGGGGGCTACCGGGGAGCTGTTTTTT. The V and J genes are TRBV10-2 and TRBJ2-2, with TRBD2 matching over 12 bases. Germline-derived CDR1 and CDR2 are WSHSY and SAAADI. J lost 5 bases, V lost 9 bases, and 10 bases had no gene match. The CDR3 spans 16 residues.

In this sample, this clonotype turned up many times. CDR3 DNA: TGTGCCAGTAGTATCACCCTGGGGAACCACGAGCAGTACTTC. Residues: CASSITLGNHEQYF. The rearrangement links TRBV19 to TRBJ2-7; D is undetermined. CDR3 size: 14 residues. V was cut by 3 bases and J by 5 bases, with 14 bases left in between. Germline CDR1 LNHDA, CDR2 SQIVND (reference sequence).

CDR3 nucleotides: TGCAGTGCTTTCCGGGACAGGGGGCCTAGCTCCTACGAGCAGTACTTC. This codes for CSAFRDRGPSSYEQYF. The chain couples TRBV20-1 to TRBJ2-7; 12 bases fit TRBD1. Germline CDR1 and CDR2: DFQATT and SNEGSKA (reference sequence). J gave up 0 bases and V 5 bases, and 8 bases lay outside the gene matches. This CDR3 contains 16 residues.

Of note for this clonotype: The CDR3 carries no conserved terminal phenylalanine or tryptophan, so it likely arises from a read error. The chain has TRBV9 and TRBJ1-5; TRBD1 is a possible D gene (5 bases). There are 12 residues in the CDR3. CDR1 is SGDLS and CDR2 is YYNGEE in the germline V gene. This chain's CDR3 is CAGSSHGGPQHL. In DNA, the CDR3 is TGTGCCGGCAGCTCACACGGGGGGCCCCAGCATCTT.

V usage is TRBV20-1 and J usage is TRBJ1-6, with D perhaps TRBD1 (6 bases). The CDR3 has 16 amino acids. Germline V lookup: CDR1 DFQATT, CDR2 SNEGSKA (reference sequence). V gave up 0 bases and J gave up 5 bases, with 14 bases separating them. CDR3 loop: CSARETGEGNNSPLHF. Written as DNA, the CDR3 is TGCAGTGCTAGAGAGACAGGAGAAGGGAATAATTCACCCCTCCACTTT.

This clonotype was observed at least ten times. J is TRBJ1-5 and V is TRBV13; D remains unclear. CDR1 is PRHDT and CDR2 is FYEKMQ in the germline V gene (reference sequence). The CDR3 contains 12 residues. With 4 bases removed from V and 4 bases from J, the gap between germline ends came to 5 bases. As DNA, the CDR3 is TGTGCCAGCAGCTCCGAGAATCAGCCCCAGCATTTT. Translating gives CASSSENQPQHF.

This clonotype came up a few times. This rearrangement joins TRBV2 to TRBJ2-7; 8 bases are a match to TRBD2. This CDR3 contains 14 residues. The germline V gene encodes CDR1 SNHLY and CDR2 FYNNEI. V lost 5 bases and J lost 3; bases outside the gene matches: 6. CDR3 nucleotides: TGTGCCAGCAGTCCCCGGGGGGGGGGCTACGAGCAGTACTTC. It translates to CASSPRGGGYEQYF.

This clonotype has more than one count but fewer than ten. The CDR3, as DNA: TGTGCCATCAGTGAGGGCCCGATCCAAGAGACCCAGTACTTC. Translation gives CAISEGPIQETQYF. The chain joins TRBV10-3 to TRBJ2-5; no firm D call. The CDR3 has 14 residues. Germline-derived CDR1 and CDR2 are ENHRY and SYGVKD. V lost 2 bases, J lost 1 base, and 8 bases lay in between.

As concerns this clonotype: Compared with germline, one end of the junction differs, possibly owing to a read error. The chain is built from TRBV20-1 and TRBJ2-1, with D possibly being TRBD2 (6 bases). The CDR3 consists of 15 residues. The germline CDR1 and CDR2 sequences are DFQATT and SNEGSKA (reference sequence). The CDR3 protein is CSARDLAGPYNEQSF. In DNA, the CDR3 is TGCAGTGCTAGAGATCTTGCGGGGCCCTACAATGAGCAGTCCTTC.